Shown below are 20 T cell receptor beta chains from a single sample sequenced in a study of shared clonotypes between healthy human individuals. Some clones are missing from TCRdb's copy, which holds only in-frame ones; the method was immunoSEQ multiplex PCR. The sample has under 650,000 clones; almost 97% are singletons. The specimen sequenced was naive CD4+ T cells sorted from blood. Regarding subset: CD45RA+ positively selected. Receptors originate from a woman younger than 45 in good health.

Comments on this clone: This CDR3 is also generated by other DNA sequences in the sample. The chain recombines TRBV5-4 with TRBJ1-5; D is ambiguous. CDR3 size: 13 residues. The germline V and J ends were trimmed by 2 bases and 4 bases, with 7 bases remaining between them. Germline CDR1 is SGHNT and CDR2 is YYREEE (reference sequence). The CDR3 region is CASSLDLNQPQHF. Here the CDR3 DNA reads TGTGCCAGCAGCTTAGATTTGAATCAGCCCCAGCATTTT.

The rearrangement joins TRBV9 to TRBJ2-5; D possibly corresponds to TRBD2 (6 bases). The CDR3 extends over 12 amino acids. The germline V and J ends were trimmed by 3 bases and 11 bases, with 14 bases remaining between them. Germline-derived CDR1 and CDR2 are SGDLS and YYNGEE. This chain's CDR3 is CASSDGGIRQYF. For the CDR3, the DNA is TGTGCCAGCAGCGACGGCGGGATCCGTCAGTACTTC.

The V gene is TRBV18, the J gene TRBJ2-2; TRBD1 matches 9 bases. CDR1 is KGHSH and CDR2 is LQKENI in the germline V gene. V lost 3 bases to trimming and J lost 1 base; unmatched junction nucleotides: 3. The CDR3 runs 16 residues. The CDR3 loop is CASSPRTGENTGELFF. CDR3 in DNA: TGTGCCAGCTCACCTCGGACAGGGGAGAACACCGGGGAGCTGTTTTTT.

CDR3 nucleotides: TGTGCCAGCAGGGCAGGGGGCAGTCAGCCCCAGCATTTT. It is translated as CASRAGGSQPQHF. The J gene is TRBJ1-5, the V gene TRBV2; 8 bases fit TRBD1. The germline V gene has CDR1 SNHLY and CDR2 FYNNEI. This CDR3 has 13 residues. V shed 6 bases, J shed 6 bases, and the junction held 4 bases outside the gene matches.

The chain couples TRBV2 to TRBJ1-5; D is unresolved. The CDR3 is made up of 15 amino acids. Trimming shortened V by 5 bases and J by 0 bases, and 11 bases separated the two germline ends. Germline CDR1 and CDR2: SNHLY and FYNNEI. Here the CDR3 reads CASSRTDYSNQPQHF. Written as DNA, the CDR3 is TGTGCCAGCAGTCGGACGGATTATAGCAATCAGCCCCAGCATTTT.

The chain employs TRBV5-4 and TRBJ2-5, with D possibly being TRBD2 (7 bases). With 0 bases removed from V and 0 bases from J, the gap between germline ends came to 12 bases. The CDR3 has 16 residues. Looked up from germline, CDR1 is SGHNT and CDR2 is YYREEE (reference sequence). This CDR3 is CASSLDVRGHQETQYF. CDR3 nucleotides: TGTGCCAGCAGCTTGGATGTGCGGGGGCACCAAGAGACCCAGTACTTC.

A remark on this clone: Other DNA sequences in this specimen translate into the identical CDR3. The V call is TRBV6-5, the J call TRBJ1-2; D perhaps matches TRBD1 (5 bases). There are 13 residues in the CDR3. V was cut by 2 bases and J by 2 bases, with 6 bases left in between. Looked up from germline, CDR1 is MNHEY and CDR2 is SVGAGI. The CDR3 nucleotides read TGTGCCAGCAGTTACGACAGCAACTATGGCTACACCTTC. Protein sequence: CASSYDSNYGYTF.

The chain links TRBV6-6 to TRBJ2-3; D possibly corresponds to TRBD1 (5 bases). Germline V gene lookup returns CDR1 MNHNY and CDR2 SVGAGI (reference sequence). V lost 6 bases, J lost 1 base, and 14 bases lay in between. CDR3 length: 15 amino acids. The CDR3 reads CASSERQLGTDTQYF. The CDR3 DNA reads as TGTGCCAGCAGCGAGCGACAGCTTGGCACAGATACGCAGTATTTT.

The V and J genes are TRBV7-3 and TRBJ2-2; no reliable D call. The CDR3 has 14 amino acids. Germline V lookup: CDR1 SGHTA, CDR2 FQGTGA. V lost 4 bases and J lost 5, with 11 bases in between. CDR3 sequence: CASSSGVGTGELFF. The CDR3 DNA is TGTGCCAGCAGCTCCGGTGTGGGTACCGGGGAGCTGTTTTTT. The full variable domain, completed using reference TRBV7-3 and TRBJ2-2, is GAGVSQTPSNKVTEKGKYVELRCDPISGHTALYWYRQSLGQGPEFLIYFQGTGAADDSGLPNDRFFAVRPEGSVSTLKIQRTERGDSAVYLCASSSGVGTGELFFGEGSRLTVL.

The chain uses TRBV19 and TRBJ2-3; 10 bases match TRBD2. Germline CDR1 LNHDA, CDR2 SQIVND (reference sequence). CDR3 length: 15 amino acids. The V gene end was trimmed by 9 bases and the J gene end by 4 bases; junction bases not matched to a gene: 10. The CDR3 DNA sequence: TGTGCCAGCCAAAGCGGGAGGGCCATTGCAGATACGCAGTATTTT. Protein sequence: CASQSGRAIADTQYF.

The CDR3 protein is CASLGLAGEDTQYF. For the CDR3, the DNA is TGTGCCAGCCTGGGACTAGCGGGAGAAGATACGCAGTATTTT. The chain combines TRBV18 with TRBJ2-3; TRBD2 agrees at 14 bases. CDR1 and CDR2 from the germline V gene are KGHSH and LQKENI. The CDR3 is made up of 14 amino acids. After removal of 8 bases from V and 5 bases from J, the junction contained 3 bases not matched to a gene.

The chain couples TRBV28 to TRBJ2-4; D may be TRBD1 (6 bases). Germline-derived CDR1 and CDR2 are MDHEN and SYDVKM. Deletions cut 1 base from V and 5 bases from J, with 21 bases between. The CDR3 loop spans 18 amino acids. In nucleotides, the CDR3 is TGTGCCAGCAGTTTATACGTATGGGCAACAGGGTCCCAAAACATTCAGTACTTC. It translates to CASSLYVWATGSQNIQYF.

For the CDR3, the DNA is TGTGCCATCAGTGACCTCCACGAGCAGTACTTC. Residues: CAISDLHEQYF. This chain uses TRBV10-3 with TRBJ2-7; D is unclear. The CDR3 extends over 11 amino acids. From germline, CDR1 is ENHRY and CDR2 SYGVKD. Trimming stripped 3 bases from V and 5 bases from J, with 5 bases between.

J is TRBJ1-3 and V is TRBV2; D is uncertain. This CDR3 contains 17 residues. V dropped 7 bases and J dropped 0 bases, with 19 bases sitting between them. The germline gives CDR1 SNHLY, CDR2 FYNNEI. CDR3 loop: CASNVDGRRASGNTIYF. CDR3 in DNA: TGTGCCAGCAATGTTGACGGTAGGAGAGCCTCTGGAAACACCATATATTTT.

This clone was observed once. The rearrangement joins TRBV10-3 to TRBJ2-7; D gene ambiguous. The V gene lost 4 bases and the J gene lost 0 bases, with 7 bases spanning the gap. The CDR3 loop spans 13 amino acids. Germline V gene sequence: CDR1 ENHRY, CDR2 SYGVKD. The CDR3 loop reads CAISVPSSYEQYF. DNA of the CDR3: TGTGCCATCAGTGTCCCCAGCTCCTACGAGCAGTACTTC.

This rearrangement joins TRBV2 to TRBJ1-5, with D maybe TRBD1 (6 bases). Trimming stripped 4 bases from V and 7 bases from J, with 8 bases between. The CDR3 has 12 residues. Germline CDR1 is SNHLY and CDR2 is FYNNEI. In nucleotides, the CDR3 is TGTGCCAGCAGTGCTACAGGGCAGCCCCAGCATTTT. This codes for CASSATGQPQHF.

CDR3 in DNA: TGTGCCAGCACCAGCGGGGCTAATGAGCAGTTCTTC. The encoded protein is CASTSGANEQFF. This chain uses TRBV2 with TRBJ2-1; 7 nucleotides agree with TRBD2. This CDR3 is built from 12 residues. Losses at the gene ends were 7 bases for V and 7 bases for J; bases not matched to a gene: 4. Germline V gene data show CDR1 as SNHLY and CDR2 as FYNNEI.

Only one count was recorded for this clone. The chain uses TRBV27 and TRBJ1-6, with D perhaps TRBD1 (5 bases). The V end was cut by 3 bases, the J end by 10 bases, with 7 bases between. Germline CDR1 is MNHEY and CDR2 is SMNVEV (reference sequence). CDR3 size: 12 residues. The CDR3 DNA reads TGTGCCAGCAGTTTCAGGGACTCACCCCTCCACTTT. Its translation is CASSFRDSPLHF.

The chain is built from TRBV7-9 and TRBJ2-5; 8 bases are a match to TRBD1. Gene TRBJ2-7 matches the end of the DNA better, so the J call may be wrong. The CDR3 loop spans 16 amino acids. From germline, CDR1 is SEHNR and CDR2 FQNEAQ (reference sequence). CDR3 sequence: CASSLDGQGIPYEQYF. The CDR3 DNA is TGTGCCAGCAGCTTGGATGGACAGGGAATCCCCTACGAGCAGTACTTC.

The gene calls are TRBV6-1 and TRBJ2-5; D tentatively fits TRBD1 or TRBD2 (7 bases each). There are 15 residues in the CDR3. Trimming took 5 bases from V and 4 from J, leaving 17 bases between them. The germline CDR1 and CDR2 sequences are MNHNS and SASEGT. The CDR3 reads CASSSREGAIETQYF. The CDR3 bases are TGTGCCAGCAGTTCAAGGGAGGGGGCCATAGAGACCCAGTACTTC.